This T cell receptor beta chain was recorded in a study of shared clonotypes between healthy human individuals. About this clone: Its antigen is still unknown.

Study findings and constraints: Richness estimates generally favored naive over memory subsets. Donor scarcity curtailed the genetic and exposure-history diversity represented herein.

In the authors' methods: Filtering was not the same, since immunoSEQ gave junction-only sequences without quality scores. Data came from immunoSEQ multiplex PCR; TCRdb stores just in-frame clones and leaves some out. V, J and clone size were drawn from that table, and D and trimming were deduced from the DNA. The sample carries about 1.1 million clones, 70% to 80% recorded once. Trimming cost V 6 bases and J 6 bases, with 26 bases left between them. The CDR3 is made up of 17 amino acids. Germline values: CDR1 ENHRY, CDR2 SYGVKD. This sequence originates from a young man in good health. Some clones in this sample may be carry-over from other donors' samples. Source material: memory CD4+ T cells from PBMCs. Subset described: CD45RA-negative fraction. The gene calls are TRBV10-3 and TRBJ1-2; D is uncertain. DNA of the CDR3: TGTGCCATCAGCCAGCTGATTACCGGGTCCTCTAGGCATGGCTACACCTTC. Translated, it gives CAISQLITGSSRHGYTF.